This TCR beta chain derives from a study of CD8+CD57+ T cells in acquired aplastic anemia. Broader study findings: In common between the patients and the controls were some 28 CD8+ CDR3 sequences.

About this clonotype: What it binds is not known. The junction differs from germline at one of its ends, possibly a read error.

Flow cytometry had shown expanded CD8+CD57+ cells in the patients chosen for sequencing. A severe acquired aplastic anemia diagnosis applied to all patients. CDR3 size: 13 residues. CDR1 is SGHRS, CDR2 YFSETQ, per germline. It was genomic DNA that served as the template for profiling TCR beta VDJ and CDR3. TCRdb redid the calling of the reads with MiXCR, one entry per CDR3 protein. The data contain around 210,000 distinct CDR3 sequences, roughly two thirds of them singletons. The genes are TRBV5-1 and TRBJ2-7, with D possibly TRBD1 on 6 matching bases. The receptor was derived from a human donor with aplastic anemia. Input material: sorted CD4+, CD8+, or CD8+CD57+ T cells (not recorded which) from PBMCs. The chain's CDR3 is CASSERTVGEQHF. CDR3 nucleotides: TGCGCCAGCAGCGAAAGGACAGTGGGCGAGCAGCACTTC.